This T cell receptor beta chain was captured in a study of vaccination effects on CD4 cells after COVID-19. The V gene's germline CDR1 is LNHDA and CDR2 SQIVND (reference sequence). Trimming stripped 2 bases from V and 7 bases from J, with 17 bases between. This CDR3 comprises 16 residues. Before any sequencing was done, the ViraFEST assay used viral peptide pools to expand antigen-specific CD4+ T cells. Researchers isolated CD4+ T cells once approximately ten days of culture had elapsed. Prior SARS-CoV-2 infection was absent in the vaccine recipients, as shown by negative nucleocapsid antibodies. This clone was picked up a small number of times. As yet, its antigen is unknown. Libraries were prepared by immunoSEQ multiplex PCR; TCRdb keeps only in-frame clonotypes and omits some of them. The sample has roughly 63,000 clones, less than 80% seen once.

The J gene is TRBJ2-2, the V gene TRBV19; D tentatively reads TRBD1 or TRBD2 (6 bases each). The sequencing used CD4+ T cells from PBMCs cultured with HCoV-OC43 spike peptides, collected before COVID-19 vaccination. Subset reported: HCoV-OC43 spike overlapping peptide pool stimulation. The sequence was obtained from a human donor who received a COVID-19 vaccine. DNA for the CDR3: TGTGCCAGTAGTATATTTCCAGGGGCGCGGGGCGGGGAGCTGTTTTTT. It yields the protein CASSIFPGARGGELFF.